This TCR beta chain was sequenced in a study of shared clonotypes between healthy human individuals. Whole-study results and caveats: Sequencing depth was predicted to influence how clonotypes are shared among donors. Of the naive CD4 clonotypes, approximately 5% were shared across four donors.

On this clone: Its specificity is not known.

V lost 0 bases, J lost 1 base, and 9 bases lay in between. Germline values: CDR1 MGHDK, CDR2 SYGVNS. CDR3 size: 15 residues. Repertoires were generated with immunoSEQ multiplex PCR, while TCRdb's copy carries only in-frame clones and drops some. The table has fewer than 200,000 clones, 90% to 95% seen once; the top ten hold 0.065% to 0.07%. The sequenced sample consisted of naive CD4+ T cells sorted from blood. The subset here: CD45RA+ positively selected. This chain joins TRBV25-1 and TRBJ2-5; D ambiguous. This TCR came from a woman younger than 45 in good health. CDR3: CASSEYRASQETQYF. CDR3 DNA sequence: TGTGCCAGCAGTGAATATAGGGCGTCCCAAGAGACCCAGTACTTC.